This T cell receptor beta chain was recorded in a study of beta chain features in type 1 diabetes. Reverse transcribing all isolated RNA meant expressed TCRB transcripts were sequenced. Sequenced by immunoSEQ multiplex PCR; TCRdb stores in-frame clones only, minus some. The sample yields roughly 140,000 clones, over 9% seen once. General observations from the study: When Type 1 diabetes patients were examined, their TCRB CDR3s proved moderately but significantly shorter in all four CD4+ subsets.

By way of CD45RO/CCR7/CD25/CD127/CD95/CD27, the CD4+ regulatory, stem cell-like memory, central memory and naive cells were sorted. This clone came up a few times. The antigen remains unidentified. The specimen sequenced was central memory CD4+ T cells from blood. The TCR sequence derives from a man aged 25-45 years with type 1 diabetes.

CDR3 DNA: TGCAGCGTTGGGGGGACTAGCGGGAGTTACATTCAGTACTTC. It specifies CSVGGTSGSYIQYF. The chain recombines TRBV29-1 with TRBJ2-4, with 14 bases matching TRBD2. The CDR3 loop spans 14 amino acids. Trimming at V came to 4 bases and at J to 8 bases, leaving 4 bases not matched to a gene. CDR1 SQVTM and CDR2 ANQGSEA come from the germline V gene.